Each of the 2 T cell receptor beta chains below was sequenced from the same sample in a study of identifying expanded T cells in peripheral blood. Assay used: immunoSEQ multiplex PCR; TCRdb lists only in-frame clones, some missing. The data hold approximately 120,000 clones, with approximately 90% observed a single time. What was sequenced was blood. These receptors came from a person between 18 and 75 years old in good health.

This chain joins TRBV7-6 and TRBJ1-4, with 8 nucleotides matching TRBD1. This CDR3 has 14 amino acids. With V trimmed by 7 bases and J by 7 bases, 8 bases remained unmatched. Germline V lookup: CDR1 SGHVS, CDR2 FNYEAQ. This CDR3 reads CASTHRGKGEKLFF. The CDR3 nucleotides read TGTGCCAGCACCCACAGGGGGAAAGGTGAAAAACTGTTTTTT.

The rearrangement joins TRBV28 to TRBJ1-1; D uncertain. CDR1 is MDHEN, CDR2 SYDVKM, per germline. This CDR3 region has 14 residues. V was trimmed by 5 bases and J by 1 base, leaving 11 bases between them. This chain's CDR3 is CASSLGLSNTEAFF. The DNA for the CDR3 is TGTGCCAGCAGTCTCGGACTTTCGAACACTGAAGCTTTCTTT.